This T cell receptor beta chain emerged from a study of T cell responses to AZD1222 COVID-19 vaccine. Assay: immunoSEQ multiplex PCR; the TCRdb copy retains only in-frame clones and omits some. The table has 90,000 to 150,000 clones, approximately 86% seen once. Germline assignment: CDR1 SGHNT and CDR2 YYREEE (reference sequence). The ends were cut back, 5 bases at V and 7 bases at J, with 19 bases in the middle. CDR3 length equals 14 residues. The clonotype was recovered from an adult in good health. The sample consisted of peripheral blood, taken on day 0 of AZD1222 vaccination. The rearrangement links TRBV5-4 to TRBJ2-7; D ambiguous. CDR3 region: CASSHPTSSLEQYF. The CDR3, as DNA: TGTGCCAGCAGTCACCCGACATCATCCTTGGAGCAGTACTTC.